This T cell receptor (beta chain) derives from a study of Graves' ophthalmopathy and Graves' hyperthyroidism listed by TCRdb under 2018. Broadly, across the study: Peripheral blood samples were taken at the time of initial diagnosis, before any treatment was given. In more than five hyperthyroidism patients, the T-cell repertoires found in thyroid tissue were compared with those found in blood. The approximately 95 discovery patients were divided at random into training and test sets in a 7:3 ratio. The study used signatures of the TCR beta repertoire to tell Graves' ophthalmopathy apart from Graves' hyperthyroidism and to predict which patients would progress to ophthalmopathy. In total, 135 blood samples were TCR-sequenced: 40 to 45 ophthalmopathy, some 80 hyperthyroidism and around 17 hyperthyroidism-to-ophthalmopathy patients. To explore V-J signatures distinguishing ophthalmopathy from hyperthyroidism, a discovery set of about a hundred patients (about 43 ophthalmopathy, 55 to 60 stable hyperthyroidism) was enrolled. The independent validation cohort included approximately 19 hyperthyroidism patients plus 17 patients who later progressed from hyperthyroidism to ophthalmopathy. Once sampling was done, hyperthyroidism patients were given methimazole at a starting dose of 30 mg daily, while ophthalmopathy patients were given high-dose intravenous methylprednisolone. The paper's findings and limits, for the study overall: Most of the expanded thyroid clonotypes with a frequency above 0.001 were also detected in blood, and it was suggested that the thyroid immune response may be reflected by blood repertoires. In validation, the model predicted ophthalmopathy progression with more than 70% sensitivity and less than 80% specificity; roughly 12 predicted patients were CT-confirmed with GO in a median of approximately six months. No statistical method was used to set the sample size in advance, and the investigators knew which group each participant was assigned to. The 13-signature model separated ophthalmopathy from stable hyperthyroidism with approximately 85% sensitivity and around 84% specificity in cross-validation, and 80%/75% in the test set.

For repertoire sequencing, the TCR beta CDR3 regions were amplified from RNA transcripts. The first round of RT-PCR was done with HTBI primers and the Qiagen OneStep RT-PCR kit, and was followed by a second round of multiplex PCR, then size selection and purification. Sequencing of the libraries was carried out on an Illumina HiSeq2000 in paired-end mode with 100 bp reads. Regarding the original processing steps: SOAPnuke was used to process the reads, removing any read that contained adapters or uncalled bases, had a mean Phred below 15, or lacked an exact match to the constant primer or identifier. High-quality paired reads were merged with COPE v1.2.5. Unique nucleotide sequences were defined as clonotypes and aligned to IMGT TRB V, D and J references using MiTCR v1.1. Only V-J combinations with frequency above 0.0001 were analysed, covering more than 99% of repertoires. A TCR clonal expansion and chaos score per V-J combination was defined as the ratio of F50 clonal expansion to chaos observed in the TCRdist matrix. Features were reduced by Welch's t-statistics and random forest to about a dozen V-J combinations, which fed a naive Bayes classifier. The similarity between thyroid and blood repertoires was quantified using the Morisita-Horn index. TCRdb handled the public reads itself, with Q25 trimming in fastp and clone calling in MiXCR, and kept productive beta chains. CDR3 protein sequences are deduplicated, and each keeps its most common genes and DNA. For this entry, the V and J calls and clone size follow TCRdb and not the study's own pipeline. For this sample there are about 400,000 distinct CDR3 sequences; roughly 20% appear just once. The top ten clones comprise 2.5% to 3.5% of the sample.

A patient counted as having stable hyperthyroidism if there was no progression to ophthalmopathy within 18 months of follow-up. Patients with hyperthyroidism were aged 18 to 65 years, had been newly diagnosed, and had a disease duration of less than 2 months. Patients were excluded if they had other autoimmune diseases, uncontrolled infections, pregnancy or lactation. Diagnosis was based on clinical symptoms, serum thyroxine, TRAb, thyroid ultrasound and orbital computed tomography. PBMCs were isolated from 7.5 to 10 ml of fresh peripheral blood by Ficoll-Paque density gradient centrifugation. Total RNA was extracted using Trizol reagent, and RNA quality was checked on an Agilent 2100 Bioanalyzer. At least ten counts were recorded for this clonotype. It lacks a known antigen. No quality values exist for individual bases; no much larger clone is one base distant. The TCR originated in a woman aged 18-35 years with stable Graves' hyperthyroidism. Donor details come from another sample of the same person, matched by shared clones. Sequenced material: peripheral blood.

The CDR3 corresponds to CASSLDRVDTEAFF. The DNA sequence is as follows: TGTGCCAGCAGCTTAGACAGGGTAGACACTGAAGCTTTCTTT. The chain is assembled from TRBV11-2 and TRBJ1-1, and possibly TRBD1, on 5 matching bases. Taken from the germline V gene, the CDR1 and CDR2 loops are SGHAT and FQNNGV. The CDR3 contains 14 residues, cysteine and phenylalanine counted. Only CDR3 DNA is held: 42 bases, read in frame from base 1. V loses 0 bases, J loses 3 bases, and the germline ends lie 8 bases apart.